These 18 T cell receptor beta chains were sequenced from one sample in a study of blood T cell repertoires in COVID-19. The method was immunoSEQ multiplex PCR; TCRdb's version includes in-frame clones alone and lacks a portion of them. The sample includes fewer than 70,000 clones, approximately 91% of them seen just once. What was sequenced was peripheral blood. These receptors all stem from a woman aged 70-85 years with active COVID-19.

About this clone: The junction departs from germline at one end; a sequencing error may be responsible. V gene TRBV28 combines with J gene TRBJ2-5; no definite D call. CDR3 length: 13 residues. Germline V CDR1 and CDR2: MDHEN, SYDVKM. The CDR3 region is CASRKLAQETQYF. CDR3 DNA sequence: TGTGCCAGCAGGAAGCTGGCACAAGAGACTCAGTACTTC.

This clone was seen a single time. The chain couples TRBV28 to TRBJ1-5; 8 bases match TRBD1. CDR1 is MDHEN and CDR2 is SYDVKM in the germline V gene. The trim removed 2 bases at V and 9 bases at J, leaving 6 bases unmatched. The CDR3 extends over 14 amino acids. CDR3 DNA: TGTGCCAGCAGTTTAGACACAGGGGGTTTGCCCCAGCATTTT. It encodes CASSLDTGGLPQHF.

This clone occurred once. The chain has TRBV18 and TRBJ2-1; TRBD2 aligns across 14 bases. CDR1 is KGHSH and CDR2 is LQKENI in the germline V gene. The CDR3 consists of 19 residues. V shed 3 bases, J shed 2 bases, and the junction held 9 bases outside the gene matches. This CDR3 is CASSPVPGLAGEAYNEQFF. The CDR3 nucleotides read TGTGCCAGCTCACCGGTCCCGGGACTAGCGGGAGAGGCCTACAATGAGCAGTTCTTC.

This clone occurred once. The rearrangement links TRBV7-7 to TRBJ2-7; 11 positions match TRBD1. Trimming cost V 5 bases and J 4 bases; bases outside gene matches: 1. Germline V gene lookup returns CDR1 SSHAT and CDR2 FNYEAQ (reference sequence). This CDR3 has 13 residues. The CDR3 region is CASSRDRGYEQYF. CDR3 DNA sequence: TGTGCCAGCAGCCGGGACAGGGGGTACGAGCAGTACTTC.

This clone qualifies as medium-sized. V usage is TRBV5-4 and J usage is TRBJ2-1, with unresolved D. The ends were cut back, 0 bases at V and 9 bases at J, with 10 bases in the middle. CDR3 length equals 13 residues. Per the germline V gene, CDR1 is SGHNT and CDR2 is YYREEE (reference sequence). The CDR3 region has the DNA TGTGCCAGCAGCTTGGGTTACCCAGGTGAGCAGTTCTTC. The encoded protein is CASSLGYPGEQFF.

The rearrangement joins TRBV28 to TRBJ1-1; 7 nucleotides align to TRBD1. The CDR3 totals 16 residues. From germline, CDR1 is MDHEN and CDR2 SYDVKM. J was trimmed by 4 bases and V by 3 bases; bases with no gene match: 11. The CDR3 DNA sequence: TGTGCCAGCAGTTTGACAGGGCCCGTGGAGGGCACTGAAGCTTTCTTT. Protein: CASSLTGPVEGTEAFF.

The CDR3 DNA is TGTGCCAGCAGCCACCCCGGACAGGGGGGTAAAAAACTGTTTTTT. Translation: CASSHPGQGGKKLFF. The V and J genes are TRBV3-1 (or the pseudogene TRBV3-2) and TRBJ1-4; 10 bases match TRBD1. CDR3 length: 15 amino acids. Germline V CDR1 and CDR2: LGHDT, YNNKEL (reference sequence). After removal of 3 bases from V and 9 bases from J, the junction contained 7 bases not matched to a gene.

The rearrangement links TRBV3-1 (or the pseudogene TRBV3-2) to TRBJ2-1; 10 positions agree with TRBD2. The ends lost 4 bases at V and 1 base at J; junction bases unmatched: 10. The CDR3 is 18 residues long. Germline V gene data show CDR1 as LGHDT and CDR2 as YNNKEL (reference sequence). The chain's CDR3 is CASSLRLAGVPSYNEQFF. CDR3 in DNA: TGTGCCAGCAGCCTTCGGCTAGCGGGAGTCCCATCCTACAATGAGCAGTTCTTC.

The chain has TRBV7-9 and TRBJ2-3, with D possibly matching TRBD2 (5 bases). Looked up from germline, CDR1 is SEHNR and CDR2 is FQNEAQ (reference sequence). V was pared by 7 bases and J by 0 bases, with 14 bases between. This CDR3 spans 15 amino acids. The CDR3 DNA follows: TGTGCCAGCATCAAGCTAGCAGCTAGCACAGATACGCAGTATTTT. Amino acid sequence: CASIKLAASTDTQYF.

The rearrangement joins TRBV27 to TRBJ2-7; 8 bases match TRBD1. V was clipped by 4 bases and J by 2 bases; unmatched bases: 7. There are 15 residues in the CDR3. Germline V gives CDR1 MNHEY, CDR2 SMNVEV (reference sequence). The CDR3 loop is CASSYTGGRTYEQYF. CDR3 DNA sequence: TGTGCCAGCAGTTACACAGGGGGAAGAACCTACGAGCAGTACTTC.

This sequence joins TRBV7-6 and TRBJ2-7; D might be TRBD2 (5 bases). Germline-derived CDR1 and CDR2 are SGHVS and FNYEAQ. V shed 2 bases and J shed 4 bases, with 15 bases lying between them. The CDR3 has 15 residues. CDR3 protein: CASSLMAAPGYEQYF. The CDR3 DNA reads as TGTGCCAGCAGCTTAATGGCAGCGCCGGGGTACGAGCAGTACTTC.

The CDR3 bases are TGTGCCACTTCCCCCACAGGGGCGAGGGAAACCTACGAGCAGTACTTC. This encodes CATSPTGARETYEQYF. The rearrangement joins TRBV15 to TRBJ2-7; TRBD1 matches 7 bases. Losses at the gene ends were 9 bases for V and 2 bases for J; bases not matched to a gene: 16. The CDR3 extends over 16 amino acids. Germline CDR1 is LNHNV and CDR2 is YYDKDF (reference sequence).

The rearrangement links TRBV11-2 to TRBJ2-1; 13 positions match TRBD2. Germline-derived CDR1 and CDR2 are SGHAT and FQNNGV. CDR3 length equals 15 residues. V lost 5 bases and J lost 8; bases outside the gene matches: 6. Here the CDR3 DNA reads TGTGCCAGCAGCCAACTAGCGGGGGGGGAGGATGAGCAGTTCTTC. It yields the protein CASSQLAGGEDEQFF.

The table lists this clone with a count of one. The chain couples TRBV27 to TRBJ2-5; D remains ambiguous. The germline CDR1 and CDR2 sequences are MNHEY and SMNVEV (reference sequence). The CDR3 spans 15 residues. V dropped 5 bases and J dropped 5 bases, with 18 bases sitting between them. CDR3 in DNA: TGTGCCAGCAGTCAGAAACGCTCCCCTTGGGAGACCCAGTACTTC. Translation: CASSQKRSPWETQYF.

This clone is a singleton in its sample. The V and J genes are TRBV28 and TRBJ2-2; D unresolved. Germline CDR1 is MDHEN and CDR2 is SYDVKM. The CDR3 consists of 16 residues. Trimming left V 6 bases short and J 1 base short, with 15 bases between. Here the CDR3 DNA reads TGTGCCAGCAGCCCGACTGCTGTGAGGAACACCGGGGAGCTGTTTTTT. Encoded protein: CASSPTAVRNTGELFF.

The rearrangement joins TRBV4-1 to TRBJ2-7; 11 bases map to TRBD2. Germline CDR1 reads MGHRA; CDR2 reads YSYEKL. V dropped 0 bases and J dropped 7; count of bases not matched to a gene: 8. There are 16 residues in the CDR3. The CDR3 DNA sequence: TGCGCCAGCAGCCAAGATGCCCCGGGACTAGCGGTTGAGCAGTACTTC. Translation gives CASSQDAPGLAVEQYF.

This clone was observed a handful of times. The rearrangement links TRBV19 to TRBJ2-4; 9 bases fit TRBD1. The CDR3 is made up of 16 amino acids. V was clipped by 5 bases and J by 1 base; unmatched bases: 6. In germline, CDR1 is LNHDA, CDR2 SQIVND (reference sequence). This chain's CDR3 is CASSRQGVRAKNIQYF. The CDR3 DNA sequence: TGTGCCAGTAGTCGACAGGGGGTGAGGGCCAAAAACATTCAGTACTTC.

This chain links TRBV5-1 with TRBJ2-3, with 13 positions matching TRBD2. The trim removed 0 bases at V and 4 bases at J, leaving 2 bases unmatched. CDR3 length: 16 residues. Per the germline V gene, CDR1 is SGHRS and CDR2 is YFSETQ. As DNA, the CDR3 is TGCGCCAGCAGCTTGGGGACTAGCGGGAGATCAGATACGCAGTATTTT. It encodes CASSLGTSGRSDTQYF.